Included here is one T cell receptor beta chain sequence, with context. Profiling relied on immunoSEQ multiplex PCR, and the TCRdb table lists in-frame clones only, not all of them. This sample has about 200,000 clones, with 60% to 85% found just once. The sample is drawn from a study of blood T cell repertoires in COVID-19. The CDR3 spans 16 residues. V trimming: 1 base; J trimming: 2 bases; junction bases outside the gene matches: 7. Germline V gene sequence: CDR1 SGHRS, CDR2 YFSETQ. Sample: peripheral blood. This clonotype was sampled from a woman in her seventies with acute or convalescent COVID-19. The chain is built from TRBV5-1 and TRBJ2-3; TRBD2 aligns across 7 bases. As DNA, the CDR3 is TGCGCCAGCAGCTTGTGGGCTAGCGGAAACACAGATACGCAGTATTTT. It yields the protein CASSLWASGNTDTQYF. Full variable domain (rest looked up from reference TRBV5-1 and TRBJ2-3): KAGVTQTPRYLIKTRGQQVTLSCSPISGHRSVSWYQQTPGQGLQFLFEYFSETQRNKGNFPGRFSGRQFSNSRSEMNVSTLELGDSALYLCASSLWASGNTDTQYFGPGTRLTVL.